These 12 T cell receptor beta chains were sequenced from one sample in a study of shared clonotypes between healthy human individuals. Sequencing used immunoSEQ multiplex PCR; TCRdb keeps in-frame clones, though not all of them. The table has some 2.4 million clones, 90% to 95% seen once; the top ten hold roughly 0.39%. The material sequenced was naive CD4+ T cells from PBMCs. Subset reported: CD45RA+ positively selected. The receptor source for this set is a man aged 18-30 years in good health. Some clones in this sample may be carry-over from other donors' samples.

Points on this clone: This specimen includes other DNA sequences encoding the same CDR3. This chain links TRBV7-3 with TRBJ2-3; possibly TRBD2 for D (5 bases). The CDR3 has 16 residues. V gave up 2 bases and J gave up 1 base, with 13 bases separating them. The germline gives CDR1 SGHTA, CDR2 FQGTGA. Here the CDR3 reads CASSLLPAGGTDTQYF. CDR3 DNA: TGTGCCAGCAGCTTACTTCCGGCGGGCGGCACAGATACGCAGTATTTT.

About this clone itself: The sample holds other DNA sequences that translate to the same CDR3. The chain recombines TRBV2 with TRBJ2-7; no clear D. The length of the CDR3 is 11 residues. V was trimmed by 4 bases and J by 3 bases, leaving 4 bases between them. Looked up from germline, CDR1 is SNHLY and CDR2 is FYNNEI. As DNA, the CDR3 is TGTGCCAGCAGTGGAGGCTACGAGCAGTACTTC. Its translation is CASSGGYEQYF.

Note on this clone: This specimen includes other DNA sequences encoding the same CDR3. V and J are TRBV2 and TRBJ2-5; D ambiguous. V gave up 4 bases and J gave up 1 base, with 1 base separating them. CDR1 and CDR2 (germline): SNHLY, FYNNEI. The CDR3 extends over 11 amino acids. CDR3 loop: CASSGQETQYF. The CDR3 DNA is TGTGCCAGCAGTGGCCAAGAGACCCAGTACTTC. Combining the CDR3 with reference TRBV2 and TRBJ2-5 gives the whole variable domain EPEVTQTPSHQVTQMGQEVILRCVPISNHLYFYWYRQILGQKVEFLVSFYNNEISEKSEIFDDQFSVERPDGSNFTLKIRSTKLEDSAMYFCASSGQETQYFGPGTRLLVL.

The CDR3 sequence is CASSSPGGISGNTIYF. The CDR3 coding sequence is TGCGCCAGCAGCTCTCCAGGGGGTATCTCTGGAAACACCATATATTTT. The chain uses TRBV5-1 and TRBJ1-3, with 7 positions matching TRBD1. The CDR3 totals 16 residues. Germline V gives CDR1 SGHRS, CDR2 YFSETQ. Trimming at V came to 3 bases and at J to 0 bases, leaving 6 bases not matched to a gene. Looking up the rest from reference TRBV5-1 and TRBJ1-3 gives the full variable domain: KAGVTQTPRYLIKTRGQQVTLSCSPISGHRSVSWYQQTPGQGLQFLFEYFSETQRNKGNFPGRFSGRQFSNSRSEMNVSTLELGDSALYLCASSSPGGISGNTIYFGEGSWLTVV.

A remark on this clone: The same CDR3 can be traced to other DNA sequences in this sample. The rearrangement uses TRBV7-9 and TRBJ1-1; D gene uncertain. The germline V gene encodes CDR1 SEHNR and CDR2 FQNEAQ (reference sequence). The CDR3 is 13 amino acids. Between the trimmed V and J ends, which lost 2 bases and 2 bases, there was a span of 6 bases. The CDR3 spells CASSLRGNTEAFF. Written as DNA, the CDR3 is TGTGCCAGCAGCTTACGGGGAAACACTGAAGCTTTCTTT. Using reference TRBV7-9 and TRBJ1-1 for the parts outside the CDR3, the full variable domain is DTGVSQNPRHKITKRGQNVTFRCDPISEHNRLYWYRQTLGQGPEFLTYFQNEAQLEKSRLLSDRFSAERPKGSFSTLEIQRTEQGDSAMYLCASSLRGNTEAFFGQGTRLTVV.

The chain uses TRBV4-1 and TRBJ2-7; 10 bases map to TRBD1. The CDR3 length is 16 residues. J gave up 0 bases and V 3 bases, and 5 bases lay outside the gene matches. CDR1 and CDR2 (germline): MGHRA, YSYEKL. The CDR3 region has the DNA TGCGCCAGCAGCCATACCGGGACAGGGGTCTCCTACGAGCAGTACTTC. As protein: CASSHTGTGVSYEQYF.

The CDR3 coding sequence is TGTGCCAGCAGTTGGGGGGCGCGCACAGATACGCAGTATTTT. Protein: CASSWGARTDTQYF. The rearrangement links TRBV28 to TRBJ2-3; the D gene could be TRBD1 or TRBD2 (6 bases each). V was shortened by 4 bases and J by 1 base, with 9 bases between the two germline ends. Germline CDR1 is MDHEN and CDR2 is SYDVKM. The CDR3 contains 14 residues.

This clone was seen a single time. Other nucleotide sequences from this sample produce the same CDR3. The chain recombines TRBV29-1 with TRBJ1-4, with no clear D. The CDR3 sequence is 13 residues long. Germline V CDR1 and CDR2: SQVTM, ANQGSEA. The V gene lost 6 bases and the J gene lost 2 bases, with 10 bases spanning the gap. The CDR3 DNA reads TGCAGCGTGGAGGGTGGGACTAATGAAAAACTGTTTTTT. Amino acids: CSVEGGTNEKLFF. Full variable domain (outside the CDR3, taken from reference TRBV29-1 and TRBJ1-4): SAVISQKPSRDICQRGTSLTIQCQVDSQVTMMFWYRQQPGQSLTLIATANQGSEATYESGFVIDKFPISRPNLTFSTLTVSNMSPEDSSIYLCSVEGGTNEKLFFGSGTQLSVL.

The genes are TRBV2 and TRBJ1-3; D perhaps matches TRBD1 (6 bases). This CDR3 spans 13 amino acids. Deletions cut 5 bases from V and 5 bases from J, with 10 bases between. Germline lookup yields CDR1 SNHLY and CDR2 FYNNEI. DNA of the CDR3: TGTGCCAGCAGTCCAGGGGAAAGAAACACCATATATTTT. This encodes CASSPGERNTIYF.

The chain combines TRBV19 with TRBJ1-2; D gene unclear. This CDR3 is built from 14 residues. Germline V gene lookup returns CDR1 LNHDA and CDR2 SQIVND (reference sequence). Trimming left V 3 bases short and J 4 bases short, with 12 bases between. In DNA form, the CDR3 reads TGTGCCAGTAGTATCCGTCACACCGGCTATGGCTACACCTTC. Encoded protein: CASSIRHTGYGYTF. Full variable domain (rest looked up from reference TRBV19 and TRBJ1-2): DGGITQSPKYLFRKEGQNVTLSCEQNLNHDAMYWYRQDPGQGLRLIYYSQIVNDFQKGDIAEGYSVSREKKESFPLTVTSAQKNPTAFYLCASSIRHTGYGYTFGSGTRLTVV.

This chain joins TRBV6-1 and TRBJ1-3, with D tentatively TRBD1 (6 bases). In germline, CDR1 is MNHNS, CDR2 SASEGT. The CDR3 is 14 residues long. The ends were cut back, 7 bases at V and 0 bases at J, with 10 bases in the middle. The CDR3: CASTGGASGNTIYF. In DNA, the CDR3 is TGTGCCAGCACTGGGGGGGCCTCTGGAAACACCATATATTTT.

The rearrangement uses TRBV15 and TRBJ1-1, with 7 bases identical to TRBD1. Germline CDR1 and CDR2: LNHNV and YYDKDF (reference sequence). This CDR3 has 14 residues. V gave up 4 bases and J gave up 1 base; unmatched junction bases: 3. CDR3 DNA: TGTGCCACCAGCATCAGGGGGGGGAACACTGAAGCTTTCTTT. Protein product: CATSIRGGNTEAFF.